This entry features one TCR beta chain sequence. The data were produced by immunoSEQ multiplex PCR, yet TCRdb's version contains in-frame clones alone and is incomplete. The top ten hold less than 5.5% of the sample, which has fewer than 55,000 clones, 75% to 90% seen once. These data are taken from a study of T cell changes during pregnancy in multiple sclerosis. CDR1 is SGHVS and CDR2 is FNYEAQ in the germline V gene. This CDR3 comprises 14 residues. Trimming shortened V by 4 bases and J by 1 base, and 7 bases separated the two germline ends. The clonotype was recovered from a female donor in good health, enrolled as a control in a pregnancy study. The sample here was peripheral blood, taken in the second trimester of pregnancy. This chain uses TRBV7-6 with TRBJ2-2; D perhaps matches TRBD2 (6 bases). Here the CDR3 reads CASSYSGNTGELFF. Written as DNA, the CDR3 is TGTGCCAGCAGCTATAGCGGGAACACCGGGGAGCTGTTTTTT. The whole variable domain, filled in from reference TRBV7-6 and TRBJ2-2, reads GAGVSQSPRYKVTKRGQDVALRCDPISGHVSLYWYRQALGQGPEFLTYFNYEAQQDKSGLPNDRFSAERPEGSISTLTIQRTEQRDSAMYRCASSYSGNTGELFFGEGSRLTVL.